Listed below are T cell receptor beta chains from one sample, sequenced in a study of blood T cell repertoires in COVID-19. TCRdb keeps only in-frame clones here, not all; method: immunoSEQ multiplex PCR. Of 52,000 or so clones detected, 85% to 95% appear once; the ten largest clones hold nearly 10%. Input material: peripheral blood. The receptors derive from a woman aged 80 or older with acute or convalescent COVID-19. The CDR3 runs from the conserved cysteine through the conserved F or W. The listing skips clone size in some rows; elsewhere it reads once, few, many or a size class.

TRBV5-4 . CASSFRSGRFGTDTQYF
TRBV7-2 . CASSIGQGTSGRGEQFF
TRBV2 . CASKREGGVEKLFF
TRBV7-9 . CASSPGTAEQYF
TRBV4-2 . CASSQASHDSPKEQFF
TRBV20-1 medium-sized CSASRDNIYEQYF
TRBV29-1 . CSVAGSSYNEQFF
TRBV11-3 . CASSLLLDRETQYF
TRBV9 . CASSPQLSGVHEQYF
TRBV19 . CASSIPGGIYGYTF
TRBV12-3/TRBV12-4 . CASTIATGELFF
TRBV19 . CASGTGNTNEQFF
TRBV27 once CASRTGLAGYEQYF
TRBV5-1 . CASSFGQGRNSPLHF
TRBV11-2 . CASSLDGTSGRETQYF
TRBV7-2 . CASSPNGMWTGELFF
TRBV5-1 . CASSLGRGLMNTEAFF
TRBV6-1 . CASSEPGLSYEQYF
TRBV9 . CASSPRDTNNEQFF
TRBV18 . CASSTTGLNTEAFF
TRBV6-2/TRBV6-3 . CASSHQSGTSGRGNIQYF
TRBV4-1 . CASSQATGSQPQHF
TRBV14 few CASSLQYLRTGGVENGYTF
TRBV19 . CASSERTVAKNIQYF
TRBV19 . CASRPRQGVTEAFF
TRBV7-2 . CASSLGPTWAGGGDEQFF
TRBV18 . CASSQTGSENTEAFF
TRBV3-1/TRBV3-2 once CASSQPGYGYTF
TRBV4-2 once CASSQGLAGNQETQYF
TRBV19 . CASSPGQRRGYTF
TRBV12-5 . CASGLANGGQRESNEQFF
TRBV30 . CAWSVQLAGGDHEQFF
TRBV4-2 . CASSQEGPGLADNEQFF
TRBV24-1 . CATPPGGWDQPQHF
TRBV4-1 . CASSQERTGTGGIGYTF
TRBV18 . CASSPKAQGARTEAFF